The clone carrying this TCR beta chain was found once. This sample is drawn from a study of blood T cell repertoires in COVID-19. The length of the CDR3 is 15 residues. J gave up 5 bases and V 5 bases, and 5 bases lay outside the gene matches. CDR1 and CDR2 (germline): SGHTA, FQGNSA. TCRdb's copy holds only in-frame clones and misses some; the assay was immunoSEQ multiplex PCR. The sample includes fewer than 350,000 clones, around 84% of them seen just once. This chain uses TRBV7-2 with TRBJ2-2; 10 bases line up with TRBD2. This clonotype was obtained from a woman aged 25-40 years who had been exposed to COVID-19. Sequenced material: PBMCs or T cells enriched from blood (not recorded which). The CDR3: CASSQRGGRTGELFF. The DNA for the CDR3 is TGTGCCAGCAGCCAGCGGGGGGGGCGAACCGGGGAGCTGTTTTTT. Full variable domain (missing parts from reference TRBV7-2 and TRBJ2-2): GAGVSQSPSNKVTEKGKDVELRCDPISGHTALYWYRQSLGQGLEFLIYFQGNSAPDKSGLPSDRFSAERTGGSVSTLTIQRTQQEDSAVYLCASSQRGGRTGELFFGEGSRLTVL.